A selection of T cell receptor beta chains follows, all from one sample in a study of blood T cell repertoires in COVID-19. Sequenced by immunoSEQ multiplex PCR; TCRdb stores in-frame clones only, minus some. The sample yields about 330,000 clones, approximately 88% seen once. The specimen was peripheral blood. These receptors all stem from a woman in her fifties or sixties with active or convalescent COVID-19. Both conserved end residues are part of each CDR3. Fields, in order: CDR3 protein, D gene, V gene. D genes are given only for firm matches.

CDR3 protein: CASSQEAGGLRETQYF
D gene: TRBD1
V gene: TRBV3-1/TRBV3-2

CDR3 protein: CASSYVGANTEAFF
D gene: -
V gene: TRBV6-5

CDR3 protein: CASSQPTGSKNQPQHF
D gene: TRBD1
V gene: TRBV4-1

CDR3 protein: CASSRWTSGSYEQYF
D gene: TRBD2
V gene: TRBV7-9

CDR3 protein: CASSVQGAREAFF
D gene: TRBD1
V gene: TRBV27

CDR3 protein: CASSQPGTGTYEQYF
D gene: TRBD1
V gene: TRBV6-5

CDR3 protein: CASSVSGQVSDTQYF
D gene: TRBD1
V gene: TRBV9

CDR3 protein: CASSLTPGMNTEAFF
D gene: -
V gene: TRBV5-5

CDR3 protein: CASRTGTAYGYTF
D gene: TRBD1
V gene: TRBV7-9

CDR3 protein: CASSRPIAGRSYEQYF
D gene: TRBD2
V gene: TRBV3-1/TRBV3-2

CDR3 protein: CASSSGGTGVKNYEQYF
D gene: TRBD1
V gene: TRBV5-4

CDR3 protein: CASSLGGREDSPLHF
D gene: -
V gene: TRBV13

CDR3 protein: CASSQDASGRAGDTQYF
D gene: TRBD2
V gene: TRBV4-3

CDR3 protein: CASSPEGSGANVLTF
D gene: -
V gene: TRBV5-5

CDR3 protein: CASTRTGGASNTQYF
D gene: TRBD1
V gene: TRBV27

CDR3 protein: CASSLVNVGNTIYF
D gene: -
V gene: TRBV11-2

CDR3 protein: CAISEGTDYEQYF
D gene: TRBD1
V gene: TRBV10-3

CDR3 protein: CASSNRESEAQHF
D gene: -
V gene: TRBV19

CDR3 protein: CASSPRSGASTDTQYF
D gene: -
V gene: TRBV5-1

CDR3 protein: CASSRTPGQFVDEQYF
D gene: TRBD1
V gene: TRBV27

CDR3 protein: CAISESRTADPSNQPQHF
D gene: -
V gene: TRBV10-3

CDR3 protein: CASGLGLYGYTF
D gene: -
V gene: TRBV12-5

CDR3 protein: CASSFGGPRAGETQYF
D gene: -
V gene: TRBV5-1

CDR3 protein: CASSVGTSGSYEQYF
D gene: TRBD2
V gene: TRBV5-1

CDR3 protein: CASSERGSTYGYTF
D gene: -
V gene: TRBV2

CDR3 protein: CASSLGGLGGYGYTF
D gene: -
V gene: TRBV7-2

CDR3 protein: CASSPGTANYEQYF
D gene: TRBD1
V gene: TRBV9

CDR3 protein: CASSLDGTGGTDTQYF
D gene: TRBD1
V gene: TRBV5-8

CDR3 protein: CASRPGNTNEKLFF
D gene: -
V gene: TRBV6-5

CDR3 protein: CASSLDTGTVTRRNTEAFF
D gene: TRBD1
V gene: TRBV7-8

CDR3 protein: CASSRGGNQPQHF
D gene: -
V gene: TRBV18

CDR3 protein: CASSLGRATYEQYF
D gene: -
V gene: TRBV13

CDR3 protein: CASSPLVDSNTGELFF
D gene: -
V gene: TRBV7-6

CDR3 protein: CASSPDNSANQPQHF
D gene: -
V gene: TRBV7-2

CDR3 protein: CATSSGQAKNTEAFF
D gene: TRBD1
V gene: TRBV15

CDR3 protein: CASSAPAGTEETQYF
D gene: TRBD2
V gene: TRBV9

CDR3 protein: CASRLSTGTAYNSPLHF
D gene: TRBD1
V gene: TRBV27

CDR3 protein: CASTPGGETYEQYF
D gene: TRBD2
V gene: TRBV6-5

CDR3 protein: CAISEGGQGRVNTEAFF
D gene: TRBD1
V gene: TRBV10-3

CDR3 protein: CASSLKGADTGELFF
D gene: TRBD1
V gene: TRBV5-5

CDR3 protein: CASKRQYNEQFF
D gene: -
V gene: TRBV12-3/TRBV12-4

CDR3 protein: CASNLDTQNSPLHF
D gene: -
V gene: TRBV2

CDR3 protein: CSVENPQGNTGELFF
D gene: -
V gene: TRBV29-1

CDR3 protein: CASSAYTQNTEAFF
D gene: -
V gene: TRBV9

CDR3 protein: CASSTGVGSPLHF
D gene: -
V gene: TRBV19

CDR3 protein: CASSISGVNTEAFF
D gene: -
V gene: TRBV19

CDR3 protein: CAMGQGETQYF
D gene: TRBD1
V gene: TRBV10-3

CDR3 protein: CASSQKPVDTQYF
D gene: -
V gene: TRBV19

CDR3 protein: CASSPPDRDYEQYF
D gene: TRBD1
V gene: TRBV7-9

CDR3 protein: CASSYGSGESNQPQHF
D gene: -
V gene: TRBV6-5

CDR3 protein: CASSQDRWRGNEKLFF
D gene: -
V gene: TRBV3-1/TRBV3-2

CDR3 protein: CASSGRLVAEPQETQYF
D gene: -
V gene: TRBV21-1